This TCR beta chain was recovered during a study of cytomegalovirus exposure and HLA in healthy donors. General study findings and limits: Among the CMV-associated chains, a few were confirmed in vitro as specific for CMV antigens. In a later analysis, a missense DCLRE1C variant was linked to TCR beta V- and J-gene trimming. When analyzed later, the rates of TCR association showed variation by HLA locus, with DRB1 the most and HLA-C the fewest.

With regard to this clone: Its antigen is not identified.

The PCR had 60 Vbeta and 13 Jbeta primers. Assay: immunoSEQ multiplex PCR; the TCRdb copy retains only in-frame clones and omits some. The data show 160,000 or so clones, with 80% seen just once and roughly 10% held by the top ten. CDR1 SGHNT and CDR2 YYREEE come from the germline V gene (reference sequence). Trimming at V came to 4 bases and at J to 7 bases, leaving 7 bases not matched to a gene. CDR3 length: 13 amino acids. The V and J genes are TRBV5-4 and TRBJ1-2, with 7 bases lining up with TRBD1. Material for sequencing was PBMCs. This sequence originates from a man between 18 and 35 years old in good health and CMV-seropositive. As DNA, the CDR3 is TGTGCCAGCAGCATCGACAGGGAAGGTGGCTACACCTTC. Its translation: CASSIDREGGYTF.